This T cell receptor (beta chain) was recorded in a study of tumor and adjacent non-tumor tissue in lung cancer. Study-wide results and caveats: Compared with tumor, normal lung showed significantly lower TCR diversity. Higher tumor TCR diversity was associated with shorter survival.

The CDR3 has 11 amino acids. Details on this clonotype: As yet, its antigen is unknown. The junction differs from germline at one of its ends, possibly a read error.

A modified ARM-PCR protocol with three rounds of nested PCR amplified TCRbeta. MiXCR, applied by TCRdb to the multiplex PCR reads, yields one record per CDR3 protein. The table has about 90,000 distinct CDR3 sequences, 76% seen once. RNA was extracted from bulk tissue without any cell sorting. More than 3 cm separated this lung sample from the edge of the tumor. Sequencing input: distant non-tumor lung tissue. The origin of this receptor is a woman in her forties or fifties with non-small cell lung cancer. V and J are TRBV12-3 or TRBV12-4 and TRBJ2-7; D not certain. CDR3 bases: TGTGCAAGCAGTGAATCCTACGAGCAGTACTTC. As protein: CASSESYEQYF.